Listed below are T cell receptor beta chains from one sample, sequenced in a study of blood T cell repertoires in COVID-19. Profiled with immunoSEQ multiplex PCR; TCRdb holds only in-frame clones, not every one. The data show a few hundred thousand clones, around 89% seen once. Sequenced sample: peripheral blood. The receptors were gathered from a woman aged 55-70 years with acute or convalescent COVID-19. CDR3s include the opening cysteine and the closing phenylalanine or tryptophan. The D gene is left open where the match is weak.

TRBJ2-2	TRBD2	TRBV18	17	CASSPRGVAGDSGELFF
TRBJ2-7	.	TRBV7-3	13	CASSLTLATEQYF
TRBJ2-2	TRBD2	TRBV7-2	16	CASIPRGGANTGELFF
TRBJ1-6	.	TRBV6-1	15	CASSEFGQYNSPLHF
TRBJ1-3	TRBD1	TRBV27	14	CASSHRGPGNTIYF
TRBJ2-2	.	TRBV9	15	CASSVFGMETGELFF
TRBJ1-1	.	TRBV6-6	13	CASRPQGGAEAFF
TRBJ1-1	.	TRBV4-1	16	CASRPGGGGLNTEAFF
TRBJ1-6	TRBD1	TRBV7-2	17	CASSLFGVGQGNSPLHF
TRBJ1-1	.	TRBV3-1/TRBV3-2	14	CASSQQPLTDRAFF
TRBJ1-2	.	TRBV20-1	13	CSASLVEGYGYTF
TRBJ2-7	.	TRBV6-6	14	CASTYTPGSYEQYF
TRBJ1-3	.	TRBV7-6	13	CASSSGNSDTIYF
TRBJ1-6	TRBD1	TRBV5-1	16	CASSLGGQGKGSPLHF
TRBJ1-2	TRBD1	TRBV5-6	14	CASSPTPGQMSYTF
TRBJ2-5	.	TRBV7-9	12	CASSYPLETQYF
TRBJ1-3	TRBD1	TRBV3-1/TRBV3-2	14	CASSEGASGNTIYF
TRBJ1-3	.	TRBV7-2	15	CASSLLLSSGNTIYF
TRBJ1-2	.	TRBV28	13	CASLRIGGYGYTF
TRBJ1-4	.	TRBV7-9	15	CASSSPLDSGEKLFF
TRBJ1-1	.	TRBV30	14	CAWSVLDSWTEAFF
TRBJ1-2	TRBD1	TRBV10-2	13	CASRTGVSYGYTF
TRBJ2-7	TRBD1	TRBV5-4	14	CASRRDRSSYEQYF
TRBJ2-7	TRBD1	TRBV18	17	CASSPKGAGTGIHEQYF
TRBJ1-2	TRBD1	TRBV2	13	CASPGQGVYGYTF
TRBJ2-2	TRBD2	TRBV6-2/TRBV6-3	19	CASSYSNPREETGSGELFF
TRBJ2-3	TRBD1	TRBV7-8	17	CASSPDWQGAGTDTQYF
TRBJ2-1	TRBD2	TRBV28	16	CASSLSASGSGDEQFF
TRBJ1-1	.	TRBV18	14	CASSPGVKVPGAFF
TRBJ2-2	.	TRBV6-6	13	CASGLTNTGELFF
TRBJ2-3	TRBD2	TRBV3-1/TRBV3-2	16	CASSQDTLAGADTQYF
TRBJ2-7	.	TRBV28	14	CASSSTGKVYEQYF
TRBJ1-2	.	TRBV7-9	14	CASSFPGSIYGYTF
TRBJ2-3	TRBD2	TRBV27	14	CATRRLAATDTQYF
TRBJ2-1	TRBD2	TRBV15	15	CATSEAGVLYNEQFF
TRBJ2-3	TRBD2	TRBV10-3	15	CAISGASGGVDTQYF
TRBJ2-7	TRBD1	TRBV28	12	CASSPGGWEQYF
TRBJ2-3	TRBD1	TRBV19	16	CASSSWTGPRPDTQYF
TRBJ2-7	TRBD1	TRBV7-3	14	CASSSHRDSYEQYF
TRBJ1-1	TRBD1	TRBV2	14	CASTRTGMNTEAFF
TRBJ1-1	.	TRBV2	10	CASRDSEAFF
TRBJ1-1	.	TRBV18	13	CASSPKGDIEAFF
TRBJ2-3	TRBD2	TRBV7-6	15	CASSSGVASTDTQYF